The 28 T cell receptor beta chains in this list originate from one sample, sequenced in a study of blood T cells in healthy people across ages. PCR was performed a second time for about 7 to 12 cycles using a sample-barcoded 5' primer and a J-beta primer mix. TCRdb recomputed calls from the 5' RACE reads with MiXCR, one row per CDR3 protein. In the table there are approximately 810,000 distinct CDR3 sequences, around 34% of which are singletons. The sequenced sample consisted of blood. Receptor source: a man between 18 and 29 years old in good health.

This clonotype has a handful of counts. This chain uses TRBV20-1 with TRBJ2-2, with 7 bases matching TRBD1. Trimming took 3 bases from V and 5 from J; bases not matched to a gene: 12. Germline values: CDR1 DFQATT, CDR2 SNEGSKA (reference sequence). The CDR3 extends over 16 amino acids. CDR3 sequence (DNA): TGCAGTGCTAGTTATGGGGACAGCGATATTACCGGGGAGCTGTTTTTT. It encodes CSASYGDSDITGELFF.

The sample holds many counts of this clonotype. The chain links TRBV27 to TRBJ1-2; a possible D gene is TRBD1 (6 bases). V was pared by 1 base and J by 0 bases, with 24 bases between. Germline loops: CDR1 MNHEY, CDR2 SMNVEV (reference sequence). This CDR3 contains 20 residues. The CDR3 DNA reads as TGTGCCAGCAGTTTATTCCCGATTGAACAGGGAAAGTCGGCTAACTATGGCTACACCTTC. Protein product: CASSLFPIEQGKSANYGYTF.

A few counts support this clonotype. The chain is built from TRBV2 and TRBJ1-2, with D tentatively TRBD1 (6 bases). The V gene lost 3 bases and the J gene lost 6 bases, with 11 bases spanning the gap. The CDR3 length is 13 residues. Germline V gene sequence: CDR1 SNHLY, CDR2 FYNNEI. The DNA of the CDR3 is TGTGCCAGCAGTGACGTGGCAGGGGATGGCTACACCTTC. Protein: CASSDVAGDGYTF.

The chain is built from TRBV20-1 and TRBJ1-1, with a possible D match to TRBD1 (5 bases). Germline loops: CDR1 DFQATT, CDR2 SNEGSKA (reference sequence). Trimming stripped 1 base from V and 1 base from J, with 7 bases between. The CDR3 runs to 13 residues. The CDR3 loop reads CSARVGANTEAFF. CDR3 nucleotide sequence: TGCAGTGCTAGAGTAGGGGCGAACACTGAAGCTTTCTTT.

The V gene is TRBV7-2, the J gene TRBJ2-5, with a tentative D call TRBD1 (5 bases). Per germline, CDR1 SGHTA and CDR2 FQGNSA. This CDR3 spans 15 amino acids. Trimming stripped 1 base from V and 0 bases from J, with 9 bases between. The CDR3 spells CASSLGQLYQETQYF. CDR3 in DNA: TGTGCCAGCAGCTTAGGACAGCTGTACCAAGAGACCCAGTACTTC. Filled out from reference TRBV7-2 and TRBJ2-5, the complete variable domain reads GAGVSQSPSNKVTEKGKDVELRCDPISGHTALYWYRQSLGQGLEFLIYFQGNSAPDKSGLPSDRFSAERTGGSVSTLTIQRTQQEDSAVYLCASSLGQLYQETQYFGPGTRLLVL.

Concerning this clonotype: A much bigger clone sits one base away, suggesting this may be a read error. The chain recombines TRBV12-3 or TRBV12-4 with TRBJ2-7, with 8 positions matching TRBD1. The V and J ends lost 7 bases and 7 bases, in that order; junction bases with no gene match: 15. The CDR3 extends over 15 amino acids. CDR3: CASTIPGQAYNEQYF. CDR3 coding DNA: TGTGCCAGCACCATTCCGGGACAGGCTTACAATGAGCAGTACTTC.

This clonotype was detected ten times or more. The chain joins TRBV2 to TRBJ2-1, with TRBD1 matching over 9 bases. Germline CDR1 is SNHLY and CDR2 is FYNNEI. The CDR3 extends over 15 amino acids. V was clipped by 6 bases and J by 1 base; unmatched bases: 4. CDR3 nucleotide sequence: TGTGCCAGCAGCGCAGACAGGGGGTCCTACAATGAGCAGTTCTTC. This codes for CASSADRGSYNEQFF.

The rearrangement uses TRBV7-3 and TRBJ2-3; D is possibly TRBD2 (7 bases). The CDR3 has 16 residues. Germline V gene sequence: CDR1 SGHTA, CDR2 FQGTGA. Trimming stripped 2 bases from V and 5 bases from J, with 17 bases between. The CDR3 sequence is CASSLVGGANGDTQYF. The CDR3 nucleotides are TGTGCCAGCAGCTTAGTTGGGGGGGCGAATGGAGATACGCAGTATTTT.

This clonotype was counted between two and nine times. The chain combines TRBV4-1 with TRBJ1-5; D is unresolved. Germline CDR1 reads MGHRA; CDR2 reads YSYEKL. V shed 4 bases and J shed 7 bases, with 11 bases lying between them. The CDR3 totals 13 residues. CDR3 in DNA: TGCGCCAGCAGCCCCGACTTAGCGCAGCCCCAGCATTTT. Protein product: CASSPDLAQPQHF.

The chain joins TRBV4-1 to TRBJ2-2, with D perhaps TRBD1 or TRBD2 (7 bases each). V dropped 2 bases and J dropped 3 bases, with 13 bases sitting between them. The germline gives CDR1 MGHRA, CDR2 YSYEKL. The CDR3 sequence is 16 residues long. The CDR3 nucleotides read TGCGCCAGCAGCCAACTGACAGGGAGGGACACCGGGGAGCTGTTTTTT. Protein sequence: CASSQLTGRDTGELFF.

The chain has TRBV2 and TRBJ1-2; D not resolved. Trimming took 7 bases from V and 2 from J, leaving 14 bases between them. Germline CDR1 reads SNHLY; CDR2 reads FYNNEI. The CDR3 spans 14 residues. The CDR3 sequence is CASMESDGNYGYTF. CDR3 DNA: TGTGCCAGCATGGAATCGGACGGAAACTATGGCTACACCTTC.

The chain joins TRBV12-3 or TRBV12-4 to TRBJ2-3; D tentatively fits TRBD1 or TRBD2 (5 bases each). The CDR3 contains 11 residues. Trimming shortened V by 6 bases and J by 6 bases, and 7 bases separated the two germline ends. As DNA, the CDR3 is TGTGCCAGCAGGGGGGAGGATACGCAGTATTTT. Translation gives CASRGEDTQYF.

The chain combines TRBV13 with TRBJ1-1; no firm D call. Trimming removed 2 bases at V and 3 bases at J, with 10 bases between. The length of the CDR3 is 14 residues. CDR1 is PRHDT and CDR2 is FYEKMQ in the germline V gene (reference sequence). The CDR3 nucleotides read TGTGCCAGCAGCTTACGGTCAGCAGACACTGAAGCTTTCTTT. Translated: CASSLRSADTEAFF.

This clonotype was found many times. The chain recombines TRBV12-3 or TRBV12-4 with TRBJ2-7, with D tentatively TRBD1 (5 bases). V lost 2 bases and J 3 bases, leaving 11 bases between the germline ends. CDR3 length: 14 amino acids. The CDR3 DNA is TGTGCCAGCAGTTTATCTGGGGCCGACTACGAGCAGTACTTC. Its protein product is CASSLSGADYEQYF.

The chain has TRBV20-1 and TRBJ2-1; 7 bases are a match to TRBD2. The CDR3 length is 15 residues. The germline gives CDR1 DFQATT, CDR2 SNEGSKA (reference sequence). The V segment lost 1 base and the J segment 8 bases; nucleotides outside the gene matches: 11. DNA for the CDR3: TGCAGTGCTAGAGGGGGGGTAGCGGGCTCGTATGAGCAGTTCTTC. Translated, it gives CSARGGVAGSYEQFF.

The chain couples TRBV11-3 to TRBJ2-3, with 11 bases fitting TRBD1. Trimming took 5 bases from V and 0 from J; bases not matched to a gene: 4. Germline V gives CDR1 SGHNT, CDR2 YENEEA. This CDR3 region has 16 residues. The chain's CDR3 is CASSAWTGGSTDTQYF. CDR3 nucleotides: TGTGCCAGCAGCGCCTGGACAGGGGGCAGCACAGATACGCAGTATTTT.

The chain has TRBV25-1 and TRBJ1-2; D perhaps matches TRBD1 (6 bases). The germline V gene has CDR1 MGHDK and CDR2 SYGVNS. V lost 1 base, J lost 4 bases, and 16 bases lay in between. This CDR3 is built from 16 residues. This chain's CDR3 is CASSEFRLGTPYGYTF. The CDR3 DNA is TGTGCCAGCAGTGAATTCCGACTGGGGACACCCTATGGCTACACCTTC.

This clonotype was observed many times. V and J are TRBV29-1 and TRBJ2-3; either TRBD1 or TRBD2 may fit D (5 bases each). Germline CDR1 and CDR2: SQVTM and ANQGSEA. Trimming removed 3 bases at V and 2 bases at J, with 12 bases between. The length of the CDR3 is 14 residues. The CDR3, as DNA: TGCAGCGTTGACGGGACGCCGATCACAGATACGCAGTATTTT. It encodes CSVDGTPITDTQYF.

This clonotype was recorded only once. At one of its ends the junction is not consistent with the germline gene, which may arise from a read error. The V call is TRBV30, the J call TRBJ2-4; 10 bases line up with TRBD1. In germline, CDR1 is GTSNPN, CDR2 SVGIG (reference sequence). This CDR3 comprises 18 residues. The CDR3 coding sequence is TGTGTCTGGAGTCCAGCCGGGACAGGGGTCGGGGCCAAAAACATTCAGTACTTC. This encodes CVWSPAGTGVGAKNIQYF. Combining the CDR3 with reference TRBV30 and TRBJ2-4 gives the whole variable domain SQTIHQWPATLVQPVGSPLSLECTVEGTSNPNLYWYRQAAGRGLQLLFYSVGIGQISSEVPQNLSASRPQDRQFILSSKKLLLSDSGFYLCVWSPAGTGVGAKNIQYFGAGTRLSVL.

The J gene is TRBJ2-2, the V gene TRBV20-1, with 7 nucleotides matching TRBD2. The V gene's germline CDR1 is DFQATT and CDR2 SNEGSKA (reference sequence). This CDR3 region has 13 residues. Germline trimming cut 3 bases from V and 8 bases from J; bases unmatched to any gene: 6. This chain's CDR3 is CSASYRGGGELFF. The CDR3 coding sequence is TGCAGTGCTAGTTACCGGGGAGGGGGGGAGCTGTTTTTT.

This clonotype was seen ten or more times. The chain joins TRBV2 to TRBJ2-3, with unresolved D. Germline V gene lookup returns CDR1 SNHLY and CDR2 FYNNEI. The length of the CDR3 is 12 residues. With 7 bases removed from V and 2 bases from J, the gap between germline ends came to 7 bases. The DNA for the CDR3 is TGTGCCAGCACCGTGGCCACAGATACGCAGTATTTT. Amino acids: CASTVATDTQYF.

This clonotype appeared a few times. This chain uses TRBV7-2 with TRBJ2-1; possible D gene TRBD2, 6 bases. The CDR3 is 13 residues long. V gave up 6 bases and J gave up 9 bases, with 15 bases separating them. The germline V gene encodes CDR1 SGHTA and CDR2 FQGNSA. Here the CDR3 reads CASSQREACEQFF. CDR3 sequence (DNA): TGTGCCAGCAGTCAAAGGGAGGCCTGTGAGCAGTTCTTC.

This clonotype was seen only a few times. The chain recombines TRBV20-1 with TRBJ1-5; perhaps TRBD1 as D (6 bases). Trimming stripped 2 bases from V and 0 bases from J, with 11 bases between. The CDR3 has 15 amino acids. Germline V gives CDR1 DFQATT, CDR2 SNEGSKA (reference sequence). CDR3 nucleotides: TGCAGTGCTAGACCAGGACAGTTTAGCAATCAGCCCCAGCATTTT. Translation: CSARPGQFSNQPQHF.

Only a few counts were recorded for this clonotype. The chain has TRBV4-3 and TRBJ1-6; possible D gene TRBD1, 5 bases. CDR3 size: 18 residues. Per the germline V gene, CDR1 is LGHNA and CDR2 is YSLEER. Trimming stripped 4 bases from V and 4 bases from J, with 20 bases between. The CDR3 region is CASSPAKIDSLYNSPLHF. CDR3 coding DNA: TGCGCCAGCAGCCCTGCCAAAATCGACAGCCTGTATAATTCACCCCTCCACTTT.

The rearrangement uses TRBV12-3 or TRBV12-4 and TRBJ1-2; D is unclear. The germline V and J ends were trimmed by 5 bases and 2 bases, with 9 bases remaining between them. This CDR3 contains 13 residues. For the CDR3, the DNA is TGTGCCAGCAGTCGGCTCTTGAACTATGGCTACACCTTC. This codes for CASSRLLNYGYTF.

The chain employs TRBV5-5 and TRBJ2-4, with 9 positions matching TRBD1. The better agreement between TRBJ2-7 and the DNA end casts doubt on the J call. Germline loops: CDR1 SGHKS, CDR2 YYEKEE (reference sequence). This CDR3 has 14 residues. The CDR3 sequence is CASSYGTGTCEQYF. CDR3 nucleotides: TGTGCCAGCAGCTATGGGACAGGGACATGCGAGCAGTACTTC.

There are a few counts of this clonotype. This chain uses TRBV20-1 with TRBJ1-1; D gene uncertain. Germline CDR1 DFQATT, CDR2 SNEGSKA (reference sequence). The CDR3 totals 14 residues. The V gene lost 0 bases and the J gene lost 0 bases, with 8 bases spanning the gap. CDR3 amino acids: CSARESSVNTEAFF. The CDR3 coding sequence is TGCAGTGCTAGAGAATCGTCTGTGAACACTGAAGCTTTCTTT.

This clonotype was counted only a few times. The chain is built from TRBV20-1 and TRBJ2-5; D may correspond to TRBD1 or TRBD2 (6 bases each). The CDR3 is made up of 17 amino acids. V shed 2 bases and J shed 1 base, with 20 bases lying between them. Germline values: CDR1 DFQATT, CDR2 SNEGSKA (reference sequence). In DNA form, the CDR3 reads TGCAGTGCTAGAAGTGTGTCGGGTGGGGGGCTCCAAGAGACCCAGTACTTC. It translates to CSARSVSGGGLQETQYF.